This TCR beta chain was found in a study of graft-versus-host responses after intestinal transplantation (dated by TCRdb to the early 2020s). General notes on the study: The transplants that recipients received were multivisceral, liver-intestinal, or isolated intestinal. Every recipient was given anti-thymocyte globulin induction, then maintenance tacrolimus and steroids for around three years. After intestinal transplantation, graft-versus-host and host-versus-graft alloreactive T cell clones were followed in the graft, circulation and bone marrow using bulk TCR-beta CDR3 sequencing. Alloreactive clones were identified by sequencing pre-transplant mixed lymphocyte reaction products and comparing these products with unstimulated pre-transplant donor and recipient T cells. A cohort of 24 intestinal transplant recipients, including one retransplant, was enrolled, and a few patients lacking pretransplant specimens were excluded. Donor T cell macrochimerism was defined as a peak of at least 4% donor T cells among recipient peripheral blood mononuclear cells. Instead of going to the commercial service, samples from a few later patients were sequenced in-house on an Illumina MiSeq and processed with MiXCR. Study-wide conclusions, independent of this receptor: GvH clones were detected in recipient bone marrow, and some of these GvH clones were observed earlier in ileal mucosa or blood, consistent with an intestinal mucosal origin. The conclusions were limited by the relatively low number and heterogeneity of the intestinal transplant patients. Early after transplant, declines in HvG clones were associated with peak levels of circulating GvH clones. Patients with donor T cell macrochimerism had high GvH to HvG T cell clonal ratios in their allografts.

Blood samples were collected up to 4 times in the first month after transplant and then at least monthly when available. Regarding this clone: No cognate antigen has been identified for it. Per-base qualities were not stored, and no clone one base away is much larger.

At the junction V is shortened by 3 bases and J by 5 bases, with 18 bases in between. For CDR1 and CDR2, the germline V gene lists SGDLS and YYNGEE. The CDR3 spans 16 residues, from the cysteine through the phenylalanine. The DNA shown is the 48-base CDR3, in frame from base 1. Library method: the immunoSEQ multiplex PCR assay. For most patients, high-throughput TCR-beta CDR3 sequencing of genomic DNA was performed by Adaptive Biotechnologies. The source study handled its data this way. TCR sequencing data were retrieved from Adaptive's ImmunoSEQ software for 15 to 20 patients, whereas a few other patients were processed with MiXCR and VDJtools. CDR3 nucleotide sequences shared between donor and recipient were removed because their origin could not be assigned. Alloreactive clones required at least 2-fold expansion over unstimulated cells and minimum CFSE-low frequency of 0.002% (template counts) or 0.001% (read counts). Mappable clones were those detected in sequenced pre-transplant spleen, lymph node, or MLR CFSE-low populations of the donor or recipient. Cumulative frequency of alloreactive clones was calculated as a percentage of all sequences weighted by copy number. TCRdb's version of the immuneACCESS table is confined to in-frame rearrangements and falls short of the full clone set. An unresolved V gene accounts for under half of the shortfall where checked; the remainder is of unknown origin. V and J calls and clone size are as listed in that table; D and trimming were resolved from the DNA. The sample contains around 33,000 clones, around 95% of them found a single time. The ten largest account for about 0.8% of the sample.

The V and J genes are TRBV9 and TRBJ2-1; the D match is possibly TRBD1 or TRBD2, with 6 bases aligned in each. The sequencing here drew on PBMCs, taken 16 days after intestinal transplant. This receptor was identified in a human patient who received an intestinal transplant, so some T cells may come from the graft donor. The CDR3 amino acid sequence is: CASSAQGGGKNNEQFF. The base sequence is TGTGCCAGCAGCGCACAGGGTGGGGGGAAGAACAATGAGCAGTTCTTC.